This record looks at one T cell receptor beta chain sequence and its context. These data belong to a study of blood T cell repertoires in COVID-19. Overall study context: T cells, B-cell-depleted T cells, or PBMCs provided the cDNA or gDNA that served as material.

Original processing methods: Amplifying reference gene primers gave estimates of nucleated cell counts. Measured with immunoSEQ multiplex PCR; TCRdb has only the in-frame clones, and not every one. V and J calls and clone size are given by that table; D and trimming were obtained from the DNA. The profile covers some 160,000 clones, with roughly 77% appearing a single time and 6% to 7.5% taken by the ten largest. Looked up from germline, CDR1 is LNHDA and CDR2 is SQIVND (reference sequence). This CDR3 has 13 residues. The V gene lost 4 bases and the J gene lost 1 base, with 7 bases spanning the gap. This sequence joins TRBV19 and TRBJ1-1, with D unresolved. The source of this sequence is a man in his 70s with active or convalescent COVID-19. Sequencing input: peripheral blood. The DNA of the CDR3 is TGTGCCAGTAGTAAAGACCAGAACACTGAAGCTTTCTTT. It translates to CASSKDQNTEAFF.